This entry describes one TCR beta chain. This sample was taken from a study of blood T cell repertoires in COVID-19. Overall study: Specimens from acute and convalescent COVID-19 originated in the United States, Italy and Spain. Sources were T cells, B-cell-depleted T cells, or PBMCs; the material itself was cDNA or gDNA.

Those enrolled in Seattle joined during active infection and were followed longitudinally afterward. The authors' processing: Amplified reference gene primers provided the basis for estimating nucleated cell counts. Using immunoSEQ multiplex PCR, the repertoire was profiled, and TCRdb retains in-frame clones only, with some absent. V and J calls and clone size are as listed in that table; D and trimming were resolved from the DNA. The data show roughly 150,000 clones, roughly 81% seen once. This CDR3 comprises 17 residues. Trimming took 1 base from V and 0 from J; bases not matched to a gene: 5. Germline CDR1 KGHSH, CDR2 LQKENI.

Sequencing was done on a sample of peripheral blood. The clonotype comes from an elderly woman with COVID-19, enrolled during active disease. The genes are TRBV18 and TRBJ2-7; 11 bases map to TRBD2. CDR3 sequence reads: CASSPLAGGHSSYEQYF. CDR3 DNA: TGTGCCAGCTCACCACTAGCGGGGGGGCATAGCTCCTACGAGCAGTACTTC.